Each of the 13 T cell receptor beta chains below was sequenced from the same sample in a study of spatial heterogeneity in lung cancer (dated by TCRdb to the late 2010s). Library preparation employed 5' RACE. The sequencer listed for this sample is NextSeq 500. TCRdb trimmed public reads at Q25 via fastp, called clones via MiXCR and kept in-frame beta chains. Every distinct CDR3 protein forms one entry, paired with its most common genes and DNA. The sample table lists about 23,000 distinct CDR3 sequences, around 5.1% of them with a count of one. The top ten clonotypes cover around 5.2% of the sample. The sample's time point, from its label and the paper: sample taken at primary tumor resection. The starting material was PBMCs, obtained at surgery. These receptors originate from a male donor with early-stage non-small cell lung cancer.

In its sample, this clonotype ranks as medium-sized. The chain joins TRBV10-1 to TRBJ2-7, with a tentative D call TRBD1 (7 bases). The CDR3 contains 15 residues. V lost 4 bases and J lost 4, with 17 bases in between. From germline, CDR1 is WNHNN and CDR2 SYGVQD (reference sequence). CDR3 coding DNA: TGCGCCAGCAGTGCCTCCTCGACAGGGAGGTACGAGCAGTACTTC. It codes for CASSASSTGRYEQYF.

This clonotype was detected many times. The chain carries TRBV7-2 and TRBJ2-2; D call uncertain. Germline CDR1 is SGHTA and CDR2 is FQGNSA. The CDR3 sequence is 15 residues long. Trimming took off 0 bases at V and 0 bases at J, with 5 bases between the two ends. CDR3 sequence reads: CASSLAQTNTGELFF. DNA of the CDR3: TGTGCCAGCAGCTTAGCGCAGACGAACACCGGGGAGCTGTTTTTT.

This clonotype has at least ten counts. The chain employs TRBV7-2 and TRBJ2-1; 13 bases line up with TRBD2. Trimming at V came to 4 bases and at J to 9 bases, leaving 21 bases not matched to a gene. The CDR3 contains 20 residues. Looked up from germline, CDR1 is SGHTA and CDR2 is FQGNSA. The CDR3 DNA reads TGTGCCAGCAGCTCTAGACTAGCGGGAGGTACGGGGTTCCGTATAAGTGAGCAGTTCTTC. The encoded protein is CASSSRLAGGTGFRISEQFF.

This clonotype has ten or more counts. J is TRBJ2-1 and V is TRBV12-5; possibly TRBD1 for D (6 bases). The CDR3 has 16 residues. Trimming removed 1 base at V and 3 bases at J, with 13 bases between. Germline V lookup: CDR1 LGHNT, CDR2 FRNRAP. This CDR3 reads CASGLAPGHGYNEQFF. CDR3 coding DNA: TGTGCTAGTGGTTTGGCACCGGGACACGGCTACAATGAGCAGTTCTTC. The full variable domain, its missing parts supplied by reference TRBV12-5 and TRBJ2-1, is DARVTQTPRHKVTEMGQEVTMRCQPILGHNTVFWYRQTMMQGLELLAYFRNRAPLDDSGMPKDRFSAEMPDATLATLKIQPSEPRDSAVYFCASGLAPGHGYNEQFFGPGTRLTVL.

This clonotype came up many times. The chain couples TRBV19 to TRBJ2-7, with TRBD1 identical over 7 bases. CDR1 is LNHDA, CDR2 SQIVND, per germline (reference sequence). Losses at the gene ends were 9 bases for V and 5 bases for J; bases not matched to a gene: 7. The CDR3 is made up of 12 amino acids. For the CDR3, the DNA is TGTGCCAGGACAGGGCCGAGGGACGAGCAGTACTTC. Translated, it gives CARTGPRDEQYF.

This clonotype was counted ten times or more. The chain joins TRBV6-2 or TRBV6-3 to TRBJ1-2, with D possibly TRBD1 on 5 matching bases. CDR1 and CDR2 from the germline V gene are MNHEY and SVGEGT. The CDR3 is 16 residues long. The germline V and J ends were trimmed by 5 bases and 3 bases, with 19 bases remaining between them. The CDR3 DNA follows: TGTGCCAGCAGTCGAGACAGAACTCGAGGTGACTATGGCTACACCTTC. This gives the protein CASSRDRTRGDYGYTF.

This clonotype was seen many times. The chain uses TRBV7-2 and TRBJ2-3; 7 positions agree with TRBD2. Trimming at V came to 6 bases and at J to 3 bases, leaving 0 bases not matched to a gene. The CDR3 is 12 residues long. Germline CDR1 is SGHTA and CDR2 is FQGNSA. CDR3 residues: CASRAGTDTQYF. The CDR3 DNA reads TGTGCCAGCAGAGCGGGGACAGATACGCAGTATTTT.

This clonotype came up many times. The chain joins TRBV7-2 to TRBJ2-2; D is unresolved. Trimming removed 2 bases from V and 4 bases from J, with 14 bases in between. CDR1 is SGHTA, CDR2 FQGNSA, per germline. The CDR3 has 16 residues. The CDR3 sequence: CASSLQSGATTGELFF. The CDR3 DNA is TGTGCCAGCAGCTTACAGTCAGGTGCAACCACCGGGGAGCTGTTTTTT.

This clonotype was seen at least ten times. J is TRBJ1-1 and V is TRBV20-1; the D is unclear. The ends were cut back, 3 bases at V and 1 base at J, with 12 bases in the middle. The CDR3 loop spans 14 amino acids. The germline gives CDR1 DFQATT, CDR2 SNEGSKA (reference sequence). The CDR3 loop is CSASMVGTNTEAFF. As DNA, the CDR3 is TGCAGTGCTAGTATGGTGGGAACGAACACTGAAGCTTTCTTT.

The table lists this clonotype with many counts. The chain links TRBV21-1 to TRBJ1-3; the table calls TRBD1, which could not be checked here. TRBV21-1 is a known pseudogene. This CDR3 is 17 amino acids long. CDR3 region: CASSKVLGPGGRSAIYF. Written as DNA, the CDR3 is TGTGCCAGCAGCAAAGTCCTGGGGCCAGGGGGACGTTCGGCCATATATTTT.

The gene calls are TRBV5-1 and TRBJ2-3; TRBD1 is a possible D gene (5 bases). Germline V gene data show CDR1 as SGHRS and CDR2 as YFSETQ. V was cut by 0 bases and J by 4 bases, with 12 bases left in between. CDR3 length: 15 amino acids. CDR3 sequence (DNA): TGCGCCAGCAGCTTGGCGGCAGGGATGGCAGATACGCAGTATTTT. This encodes CASSLAAGMADTQYF.

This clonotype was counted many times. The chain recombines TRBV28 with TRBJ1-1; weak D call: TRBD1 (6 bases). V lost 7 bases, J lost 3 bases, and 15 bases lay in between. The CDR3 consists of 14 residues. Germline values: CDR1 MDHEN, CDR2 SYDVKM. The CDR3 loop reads CASIGGPWDTEAFF. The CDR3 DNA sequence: TGTGCCAGCATCGGGGGCCCGTGGGACACTGAAGCTTTCTTT.

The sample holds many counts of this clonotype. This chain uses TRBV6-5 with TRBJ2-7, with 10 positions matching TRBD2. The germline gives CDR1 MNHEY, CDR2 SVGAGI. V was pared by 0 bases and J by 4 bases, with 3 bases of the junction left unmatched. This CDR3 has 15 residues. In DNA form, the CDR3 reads TGTGCCAGCAGTTACTCGAGACTAGCGGGTTACGAGCAGTACTTC. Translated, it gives CASSYSRLAGYEQYF.